The clone carrying this T cell receptor (beta chain) was counted only a few times. What it binds is not known. With 60 Vbeta and 13 Jbeta primers, the PCR was carried out. The repertoire was sequenced with immunoSEQ multiplex PCR; TCRdb's copy has only in-frame clones and lacks some. This sample carries about 98,000 clones, approximately 80% of them seen once, and the ten largest clones take approximately 4%. This sample stems from a study of cytomegalovirus exposure and HLA in healthy donors. Overall study context: About 80 million unique TCRs, all from HLA-typed donors, were included in an early release of the data.

Study findings and constraints: Reportedly, HLA-A and HLA-B alleles of most subjects were accurately predicted from TCR beta.

V lost 10 bases to trimming and J lost 0 bases, with 10 bases between them. The CDR3 totals 14 residues. CDR1 and CDR2 from the germline V gene are ENHRY and SYGVKD. This TCR came from a female donor in good health and CMV-seropositive. Input material: PBMCs. The chain uses TRBV10-3 and TRBJ2-6; D is unresolved. The CDR3 spells CATSPLSGANVLTF. In DNA form, the CDR3 reads TGTGCCACCTCCCCCCTCTCTGGGGCCAACGTCCTGACTTTC.